This T cell receptor (beta chain) was recorded in a study of naive CD8 T cells in extremely preterm neonates. Trimming removed 4 bases from V and 9 bases from J, with 20 bases in between. This CDR3 spans 14 amino acids. CDR1 and CDR2 (germline): SGDLS, YYNGEE. Profiled with immunoSEQ multiplex PCR; TCRdb holds only in-frame clones, not every one. The sample carries approximately 7,000 clones, nearly 98% recorded once. The J gene is TRBJ2-7, the V gene TRBV9; D is uncertain. Sequencing was done on a sample of naive CD8+ T cells from blood. The receptor comes from a human donor in good health. The CDR3 DNA sequence: TGTGCCAGCAGCCAATCCGGGTTGCCCCTGGCGCAGTACTTC. Translated: CASSQSGLPLAQYF.